This T cell receptor beta chain was retrieved from a study of cytomegalovirus exposure and HLA in healthy donors. Study results and caveats: An analysis was carried out later, and it reportedly showed fewer N-insertions in an Asian-associated ancestry cluster than the roughly 670-donor mean.

In this sample, this clone turned up once. The antigen is unknown. It was with 60 Vbeta and 13 Jbeta primers that the PCR ran. Sequenced by immunoSEQ multiplex PCR; TCRdb stores in-frame clones only, minus some. The sample includes around 100,000 clones, approximately 84% of them seen just once. The CDR3 contains 14 residues. V dropped 5 bases and J dropped 4 bases, with 14 bases sitting between them. Per germline, CDR1 PRHDT and CDR2 FYEKMQ (reference sequence). The receptor was derived from a woman younger than 30 in good health and CMV-seropositive. What was sequenced was PBMCs. The rearrangement joins TRBV13 to TRBJ1-2; D may be TRBD1 (6 bases). The CDR3 loop is CASSGPHRVYGYTF. The DNA of the CDR3 is TGTGCCAGCAGCGGCCCTCACAGGGTCTATGGCTACACCTTC.